The clone carrying this T cell receptor (beta chain) was found many times. Its target is not known. This sample is drawn from a study of early T cells in non-severe SARS-CoV-2 infection. About the study: Sequencing used unsorted whole-blood bulk RNA, so chains lack pairing. Points from the study as a whole: CD4 and private specificities were missed by VDJdb matching, which favored anti-spike CD8 responses.

The protocol attached unique molecular identifiers to individual cDNA molecules. TCRdb recomputed calls from the 5' RACE reads with MiXCR, one row per CDR3 protein. The data contain about 31,000 distinct CDR3 sequences, approximately 5% of them seen just once; the ten biggest clones take up approximately 5.6%. Trimming removed 4 bases at V and 2 bases at J, with 14 bases between. The CDR3 loop spans 16 amino acids. Germline V CDR1 and CDR2: ENHRY, SYGVKD. This receptor was obtained from an adult who was a healthcare worker with PCR-confirmed SARS-CoV-2 infection or an uninfected control (not recorded which). This chain uses TRBV10-3 with TRBJ1-4, with no clear D. Sequencing was carried out using whole blood. The CDR3, as DNA: TGTGCCATCAGTGCAGAGGGAGCTTGGACTAATGAAAAACTGTTTTTT. This sequence encodes CAISAEGAWTNEKLFF.